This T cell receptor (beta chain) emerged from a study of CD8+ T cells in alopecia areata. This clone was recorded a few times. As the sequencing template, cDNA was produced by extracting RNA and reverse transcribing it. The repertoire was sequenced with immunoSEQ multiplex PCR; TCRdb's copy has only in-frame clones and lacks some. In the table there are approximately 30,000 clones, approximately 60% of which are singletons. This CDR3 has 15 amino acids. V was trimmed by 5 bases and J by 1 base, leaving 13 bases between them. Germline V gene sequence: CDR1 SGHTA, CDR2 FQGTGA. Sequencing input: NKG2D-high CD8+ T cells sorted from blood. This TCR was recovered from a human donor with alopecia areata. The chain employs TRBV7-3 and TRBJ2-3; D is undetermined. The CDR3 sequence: CASSPCDCGTDTQYF. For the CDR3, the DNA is TGTGCCAGCAGCCCATGCGATTGCGGCACAGATACGCAGTATTTT.